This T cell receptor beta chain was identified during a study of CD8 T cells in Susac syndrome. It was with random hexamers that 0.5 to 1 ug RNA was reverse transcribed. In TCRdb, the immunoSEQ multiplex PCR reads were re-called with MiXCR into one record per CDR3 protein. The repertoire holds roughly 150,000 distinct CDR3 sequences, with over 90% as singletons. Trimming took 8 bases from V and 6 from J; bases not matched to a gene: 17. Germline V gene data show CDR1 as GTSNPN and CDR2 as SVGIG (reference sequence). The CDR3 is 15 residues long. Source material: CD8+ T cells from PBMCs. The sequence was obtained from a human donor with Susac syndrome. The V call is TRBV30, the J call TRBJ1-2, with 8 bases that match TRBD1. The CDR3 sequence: CAANPLTGEINGYTF. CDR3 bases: TGTGCCGCCAACCCCCTGACAGGGGAGATCAATGGCTACACCTTC. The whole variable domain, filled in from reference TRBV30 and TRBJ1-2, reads SQTIHQWPATLVQPVGSPLSLECTVEGTSNPNLYWYRQAAGRGLQLLFYSVGIGQISSEVPQNLSASRPQDRQFILSSKKLLLSDSGFYLCAANPLTGEINGYTFGSGTRLTVV.